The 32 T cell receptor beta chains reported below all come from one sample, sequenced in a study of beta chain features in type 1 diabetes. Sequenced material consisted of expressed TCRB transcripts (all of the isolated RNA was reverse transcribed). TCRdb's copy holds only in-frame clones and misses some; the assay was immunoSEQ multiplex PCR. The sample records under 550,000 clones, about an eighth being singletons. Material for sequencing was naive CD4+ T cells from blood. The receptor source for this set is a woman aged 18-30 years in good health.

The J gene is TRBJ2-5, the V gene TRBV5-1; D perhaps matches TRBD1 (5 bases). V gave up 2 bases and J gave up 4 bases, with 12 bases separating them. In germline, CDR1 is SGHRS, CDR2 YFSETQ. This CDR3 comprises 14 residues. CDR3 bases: TGCGCCAGCAGCTTACCTCAGGGTCCAGAGACCCAGTACTTC. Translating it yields CASSLPQGPETQYF.

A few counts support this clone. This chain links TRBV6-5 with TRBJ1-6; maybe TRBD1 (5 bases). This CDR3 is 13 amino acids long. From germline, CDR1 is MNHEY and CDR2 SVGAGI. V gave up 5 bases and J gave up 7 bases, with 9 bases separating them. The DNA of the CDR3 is TGTGCCAGCAGTCAGGACACCAATTCACCCCTCCACTTT. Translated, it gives CASSQDTNSPLHF.

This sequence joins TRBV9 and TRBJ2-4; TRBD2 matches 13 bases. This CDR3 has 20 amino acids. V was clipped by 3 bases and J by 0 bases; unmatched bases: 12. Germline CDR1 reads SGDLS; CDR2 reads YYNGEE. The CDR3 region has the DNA TGTGCCAGCAGCGGACGACTAGCGGGAGGAGGAGGACTAGCCAAAAACATTCAGTACTTC. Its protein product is CASSGRLAGGGGLAKNIQYF.

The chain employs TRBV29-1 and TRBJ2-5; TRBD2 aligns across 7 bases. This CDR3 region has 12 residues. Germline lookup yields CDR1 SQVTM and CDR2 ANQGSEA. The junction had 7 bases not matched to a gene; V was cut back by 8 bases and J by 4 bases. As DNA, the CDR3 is TGCAGCTTCAGGACTAGTGGAGAGACCCAGTACTTC. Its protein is CSFRTSGETQYF.

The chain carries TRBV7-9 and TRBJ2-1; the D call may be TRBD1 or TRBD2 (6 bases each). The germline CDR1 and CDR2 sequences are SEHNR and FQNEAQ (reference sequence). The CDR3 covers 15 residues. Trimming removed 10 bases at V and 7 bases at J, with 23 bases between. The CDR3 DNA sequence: TGTGCCATTCGGGTGAGGGGGGCACTGTCGAATGAGCAGTTCTTC. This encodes CAIRVRGALSNEQFF.

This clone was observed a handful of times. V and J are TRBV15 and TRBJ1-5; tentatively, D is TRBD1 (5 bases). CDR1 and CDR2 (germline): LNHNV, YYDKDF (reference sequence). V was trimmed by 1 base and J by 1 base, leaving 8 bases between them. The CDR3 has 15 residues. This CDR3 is CATSRAGLSNQPQHF. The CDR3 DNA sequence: TGTGCCACCAGCAGAGCGGGACTAAGCAATCAGCCCCAGCATTTT.

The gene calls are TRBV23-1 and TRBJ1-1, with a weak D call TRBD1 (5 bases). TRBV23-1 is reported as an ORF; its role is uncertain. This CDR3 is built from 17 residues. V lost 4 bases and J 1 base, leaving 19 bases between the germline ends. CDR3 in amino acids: CASSRIRGLSSNTEAFF. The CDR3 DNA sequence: TGCGCCAGCAGTCGTATCCGGGGCCTGTCCTCGAACACTGAAGCTTTCTTT.

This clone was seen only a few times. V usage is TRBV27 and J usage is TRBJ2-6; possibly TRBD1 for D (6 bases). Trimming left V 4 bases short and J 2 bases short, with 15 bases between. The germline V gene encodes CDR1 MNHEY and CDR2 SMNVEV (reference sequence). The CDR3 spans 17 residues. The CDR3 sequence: CASSSSTGRAGANVLTF. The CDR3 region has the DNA TGTGCCAGCAGTTCCTCGACAGGAAGAGCTGGGGCCAACGTCCTGACTTTC.

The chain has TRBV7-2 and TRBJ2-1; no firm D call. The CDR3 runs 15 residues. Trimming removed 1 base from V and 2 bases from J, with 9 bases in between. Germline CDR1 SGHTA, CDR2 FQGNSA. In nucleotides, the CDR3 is TGTGCCAGCAGCTTAGATGGGCTAACCTACAATGAGCAGTTCTTC. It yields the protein CASSLDGLTYNEQFF.

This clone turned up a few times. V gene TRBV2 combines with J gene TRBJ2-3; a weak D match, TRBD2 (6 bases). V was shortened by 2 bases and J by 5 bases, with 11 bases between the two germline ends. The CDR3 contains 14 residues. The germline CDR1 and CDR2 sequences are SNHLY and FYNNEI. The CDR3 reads CASSESSGEDTQYF. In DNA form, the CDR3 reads TGTGCCAGCAGTGAAAGTTCGGGGGAAGATACGCAGTATTTT.

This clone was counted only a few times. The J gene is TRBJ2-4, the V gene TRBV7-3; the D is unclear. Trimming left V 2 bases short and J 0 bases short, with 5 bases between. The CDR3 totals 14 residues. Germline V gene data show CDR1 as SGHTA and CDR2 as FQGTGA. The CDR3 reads CASSLSLAKNIQYF. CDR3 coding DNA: TGTGCCAGCAGCTTATCTCTAGCCAAAAACATTCAGTACTTC. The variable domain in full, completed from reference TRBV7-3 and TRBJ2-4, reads GAGVSQTPSNKVTEKGKYVELRCDPISGHTALYWYRQSLGQGPEFLIYFQGTGAADDSGLPNDRFFAVRPEGSVSTLKIQRTERGDSAVYLCASSLSLAKNIQYFGAGTRLSVL.

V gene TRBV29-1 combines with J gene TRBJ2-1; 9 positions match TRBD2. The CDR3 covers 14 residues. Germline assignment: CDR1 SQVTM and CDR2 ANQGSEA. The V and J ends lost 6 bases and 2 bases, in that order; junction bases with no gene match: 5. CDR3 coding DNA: TGCAGCGTATTAGCGGGAGTCCCCTACAATGAGCAGTTCTTC. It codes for CSVLAGVPYNEQFF.

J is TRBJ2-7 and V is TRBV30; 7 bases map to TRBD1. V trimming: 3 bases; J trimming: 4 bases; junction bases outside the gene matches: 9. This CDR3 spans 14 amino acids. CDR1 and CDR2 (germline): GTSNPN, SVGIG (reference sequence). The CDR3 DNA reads TGTGCCTGGAGCCTAGGTGGGACAGCTTACGAGCAGTACTTC. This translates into CAWSLGGTAYEQYF.

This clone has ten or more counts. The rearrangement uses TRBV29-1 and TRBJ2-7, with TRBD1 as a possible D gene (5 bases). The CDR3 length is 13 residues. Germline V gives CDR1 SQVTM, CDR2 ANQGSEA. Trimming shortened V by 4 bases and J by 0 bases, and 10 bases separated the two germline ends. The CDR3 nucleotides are TGCAGCGTTGGACCCACAGGCTCCTACGAGCAGTACTTC. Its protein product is CSVGPTGSYEQYF.

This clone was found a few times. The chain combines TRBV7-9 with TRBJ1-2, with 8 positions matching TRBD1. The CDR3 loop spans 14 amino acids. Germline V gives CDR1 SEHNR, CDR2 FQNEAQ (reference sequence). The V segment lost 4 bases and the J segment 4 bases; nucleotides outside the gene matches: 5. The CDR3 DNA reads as TGTGCCAGCAGCTATGGGGACAGGAGCTATGGCTACACCTTC. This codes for CASSYGDRSYGYTF.

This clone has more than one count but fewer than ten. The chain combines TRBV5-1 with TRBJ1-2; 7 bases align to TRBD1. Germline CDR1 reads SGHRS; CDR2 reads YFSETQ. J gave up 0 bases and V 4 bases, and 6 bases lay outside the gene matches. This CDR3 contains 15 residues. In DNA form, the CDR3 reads TGCGCCAGCAGCCTTACGACAGGGCCTAACTATGGCTACACCTTC. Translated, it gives CASSLTTGPNYGYTF. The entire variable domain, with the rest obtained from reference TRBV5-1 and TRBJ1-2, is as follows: KAGVTQTPRYLIKTRGQQVTLSCSPISGHRSVSWYQQTPGQGLQFLFEYFSETQRNKGNFPGRFSGRQFSNSRSEMNVSTLELGDSALYLCASSLTTGPNYGYTFGSGTRLTVV.

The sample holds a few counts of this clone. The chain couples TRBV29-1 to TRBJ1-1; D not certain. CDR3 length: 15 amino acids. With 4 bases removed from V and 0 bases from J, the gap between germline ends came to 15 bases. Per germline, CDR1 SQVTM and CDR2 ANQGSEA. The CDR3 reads CSVGTATTMNTEAFF. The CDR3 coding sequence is TGCAGCGTTGGGACGGCTACTACGATGAACACTGAAGCTTTCTTT.

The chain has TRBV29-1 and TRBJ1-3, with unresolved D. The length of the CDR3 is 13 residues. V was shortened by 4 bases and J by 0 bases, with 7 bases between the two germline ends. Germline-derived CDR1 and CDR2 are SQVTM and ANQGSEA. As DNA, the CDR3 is TGCAGCGTTGTCCAGCACTCTGGAAACACCATATATTTT. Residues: CSVVQHSGNTIYF.

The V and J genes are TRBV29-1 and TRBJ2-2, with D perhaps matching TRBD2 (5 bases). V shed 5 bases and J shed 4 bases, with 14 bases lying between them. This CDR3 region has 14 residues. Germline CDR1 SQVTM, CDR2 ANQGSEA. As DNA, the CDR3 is TGCAGCGTTCTAAGAGGGTTCCCCACCGGGGAGCTGTTTTTT. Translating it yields CSVLRGFPTGELFF.

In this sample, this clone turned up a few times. The CDR3 loop reads CASSSGGANYGYTF. The CDR3 bases are TGCGCCAGCAGCTCTGGCGGGGCTAACTATGGCTACACCTTC. The chain recombines TRBV5-1 with TRBJ1-2; D is undetermined. V was trimmed by 3 bases and J by 0 bases, leaving 9 bases between them. The germline CDR1 and CDR2 sequences are SGHRS and YFSETQ. CDR3 length: 14 residues.

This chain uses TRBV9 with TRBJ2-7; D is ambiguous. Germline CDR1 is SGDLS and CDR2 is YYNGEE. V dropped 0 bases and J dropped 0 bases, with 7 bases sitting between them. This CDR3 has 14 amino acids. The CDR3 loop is CASSVDPHSYEQYF. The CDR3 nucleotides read TGTGCCAGCAGCGTAGATCCCCACTCCTACGAGCAGTACTTC.

In DNA form, the CDR3 reads TGTGCCAGCAGCTTTCAAGGAGACACTGAAGCTTTCTTT. This codes for CASSFQGDTEAFF. The chain combines TRBV7-2 with TRBJ1-1; D ambiguous. V lost 3 bases and J 3 bases, leaving 8 bases between the germline ends. CDR3 length: 13 residues. Germline CDR1 is SGHTA and CDR2 is FQGNSA.

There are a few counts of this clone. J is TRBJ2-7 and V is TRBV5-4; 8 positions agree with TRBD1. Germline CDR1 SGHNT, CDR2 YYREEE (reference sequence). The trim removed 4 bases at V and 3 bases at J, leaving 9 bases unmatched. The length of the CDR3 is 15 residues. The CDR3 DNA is TGTGCCAGCAGCCAGAGGACAGGGTTCAGCTACGAGCAGTACTTC. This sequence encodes CASSQRTGFSYEQYF.

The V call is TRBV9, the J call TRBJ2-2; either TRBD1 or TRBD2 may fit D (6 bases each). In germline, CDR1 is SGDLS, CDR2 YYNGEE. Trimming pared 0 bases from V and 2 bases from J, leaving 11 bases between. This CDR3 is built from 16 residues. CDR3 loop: CASSVVGGQNTGELFF. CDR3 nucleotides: TGTGCCAGCAGCGTAGTCGGGGGCCAAAACACCGGGGAGCTGTTTTTT.

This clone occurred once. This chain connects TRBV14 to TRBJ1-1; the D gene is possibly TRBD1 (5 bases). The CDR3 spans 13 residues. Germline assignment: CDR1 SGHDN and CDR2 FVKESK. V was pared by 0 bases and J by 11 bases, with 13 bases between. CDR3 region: CASSQDLGRGAFF. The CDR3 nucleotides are TGTGCCAGCAGCCAAGATTTAGGTCGGGGGGCTTTCTTT. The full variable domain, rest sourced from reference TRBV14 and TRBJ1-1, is EAGVTQFPSHSVIEKGQTVTLRCDPISGHDNLYWYRRVMGKEIKFLLHFVKESKQDESGMPNNRFLAERTGGTYSTLKVQPAELEDSGVYFCASSQDLGRGAFFGQGTRLTVV.

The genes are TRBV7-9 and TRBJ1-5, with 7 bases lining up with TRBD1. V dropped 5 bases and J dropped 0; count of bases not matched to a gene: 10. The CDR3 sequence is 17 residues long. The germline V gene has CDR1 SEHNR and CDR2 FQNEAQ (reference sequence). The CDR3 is CASSHQGQATSNQPQHF. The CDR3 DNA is TGTGCCAGCAGCCATCAAGGACAGGCGACTAGCAATCAGCCCCAGCATTTT.

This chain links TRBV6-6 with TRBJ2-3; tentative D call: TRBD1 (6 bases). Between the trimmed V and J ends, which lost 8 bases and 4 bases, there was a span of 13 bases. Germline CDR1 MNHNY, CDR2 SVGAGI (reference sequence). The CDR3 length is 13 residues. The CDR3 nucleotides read TGTGCCAGCGGGCCCAGGGGCCCAGATACGCAGTATTTT. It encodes CASGPRGPDTQYF.

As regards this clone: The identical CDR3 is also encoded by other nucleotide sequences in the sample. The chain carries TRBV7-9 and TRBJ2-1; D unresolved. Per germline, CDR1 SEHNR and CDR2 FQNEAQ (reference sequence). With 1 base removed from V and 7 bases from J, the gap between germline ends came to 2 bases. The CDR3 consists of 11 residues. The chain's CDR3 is CASSLGNEQFF. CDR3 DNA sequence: TGTGCCAGCAGCTTAGGGAATGAGCAGTTCTTC.

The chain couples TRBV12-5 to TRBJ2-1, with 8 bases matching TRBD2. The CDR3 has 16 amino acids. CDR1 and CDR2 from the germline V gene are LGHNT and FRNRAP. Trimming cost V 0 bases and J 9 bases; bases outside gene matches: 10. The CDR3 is CASGLVQGLGRIEQFF. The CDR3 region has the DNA TGTGCTAGTGGTTTGGTACAGGGACTAGGGAGAATTGAGCAGTTCTTC. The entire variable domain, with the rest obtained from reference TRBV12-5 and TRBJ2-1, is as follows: DARVTQTPRHKVTEMGQEVTMRCQPILGHNTVFWYRQTMMQGLELLAYFRNRAPLDDSGMPKDRFSAEMPDATLATLKIQPSEPRDSAVYFCASGLVQGLGRIEQFFGPGTRLTVL.

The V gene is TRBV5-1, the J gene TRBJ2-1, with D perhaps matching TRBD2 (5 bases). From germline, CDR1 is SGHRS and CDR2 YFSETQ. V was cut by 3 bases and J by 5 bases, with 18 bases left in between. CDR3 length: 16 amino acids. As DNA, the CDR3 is TGCGCCAGCAGCTCGGCCCCGAGAGGGCCCGACAATGAGCAGTTCTTC. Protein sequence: CASSSAPRGPDNEQFF.

CDR3 bases: TGTGCCAGCAGCCTTAGCGGGAACTCCTACAATGAGCAGTTCTTC. Its translation is CASSLSGNSYNEQFF. The V and J genes are TRBV9 and TRBJ2-1; 8 bases match TRBD2. The CDR3 is 15 residues long. CDR1 is SGDLS and CDR2 is YYNGEE in the germline V gene. The V segment lost 4 bases and the J segment 0 bases; nucleotides outside the gene matches: 3. Together with reference TRBV9 and TRBJ2-1, the CDR3 gives the full variable domain: DSGVTQTPKHLITATGQRVTLRCSPRSGDLSVYWYQQSLDQGLQFLIQYYNGEERAKGNILERFSAQQFPDLHSELNLSSLELGDSALYFCASSLSGNSYNEQFFGPGTRLTVL.

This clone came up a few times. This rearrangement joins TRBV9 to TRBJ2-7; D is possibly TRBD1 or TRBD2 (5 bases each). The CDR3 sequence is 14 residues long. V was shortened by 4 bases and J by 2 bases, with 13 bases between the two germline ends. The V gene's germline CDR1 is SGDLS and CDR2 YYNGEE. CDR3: CASSPDRGPYEQYF. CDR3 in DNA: TGTGCCAGCAGCCCCGACAGAGGGCCCTACGAGCAGTACTTC.